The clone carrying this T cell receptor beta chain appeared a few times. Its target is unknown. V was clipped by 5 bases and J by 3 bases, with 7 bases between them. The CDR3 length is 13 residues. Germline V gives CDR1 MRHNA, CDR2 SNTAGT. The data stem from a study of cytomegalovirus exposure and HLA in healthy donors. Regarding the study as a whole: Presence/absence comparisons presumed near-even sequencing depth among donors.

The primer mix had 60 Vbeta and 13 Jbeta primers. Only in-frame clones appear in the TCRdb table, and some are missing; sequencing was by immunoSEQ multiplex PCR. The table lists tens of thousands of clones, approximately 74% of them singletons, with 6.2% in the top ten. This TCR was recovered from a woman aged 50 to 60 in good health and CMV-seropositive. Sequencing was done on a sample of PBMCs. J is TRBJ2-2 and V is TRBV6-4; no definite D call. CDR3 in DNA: TGTGCCAGCAGTCACGGGTACACCGGGGAGCTGTTTTTT. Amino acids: CASSHGYTGELFF.